A selection of T cell receptor beta chains follows, all from one sample in a study of T cell changes during pregnancy in multiple sclerosis. Sequencing was performed with immunoSEQ multiplex PCR; in TCRdb, only in-frame clones are kept and a portion is missing. The table lists approximately 100,000 clones, roughly 92% of them singletons. This sample comprised peripheral blood, obtained after pregnancy. The receptors were gathered from a female donor with multiple sclerosis, enrolled in a pregnancy study. The CDR3 runs from the conserved cysteine through the conserved F or W. Fields, in order: CDR3 length, D gene, V gene, J gene, clone size, CDR3 protein, CDR3 DNA. A D gene is named only where the DNA matches it firmly. Some rows mark clone size as missing; the rest say once, few, many or name a class of expanded clone.

cdr3_length: 16
d_call: NA
v_call: TRBV6-4
j_call: TRBJ2-1
clone_size: NA
cdr3_aa: CASSFSGPSSYNEQFF
cdr3_nt: TGTGCCAGCAGCTTTAGCGGTCCGAGCTCCTACAATGAGCAGTTCTTC

cdr3_length: 15
d_call: TRBD1
v_call: TRBV19
j_call: TRBJ1-5
clone_size: NA
cdr3_aa: CASSSDRGYNQPQHF
cdr3_nt: TGTGCCAGTAGTTCCGACAGGGGATACAATCAGCCCCAGCATTTT

cdr3_length: 14
d_call: NA
v_call: TRBV9
j_call: TRBJ1-1
clone_size: NA
cdr3_aa: CASSVREEGTEAFF
cdr3_nt: TGTGCCAGCAGCGTCAGAGAGGAGGGGACTGAAGCTTTCTTT

cdr3_length: 15
d_call: NA
v_call: TRBV5-4
j_call: TRBJ2-6
clone_size: NA
cdr3_aa: CASSLDRTGANVLTF
cdr3_nt: TGTGCCAGCAGCTTGGACAGGACTGGGGCCAACGTCCTGACTTTC

cdr3_length: 15
d_call: TRBD1
v_call: TRBV9
j_call: TRBJ1-1
clone_size: NA
cdr3_aa: CASSVEGQGQTEAFF
cdr3_nt: TGTGCCAGCAGCGTAGAGGGACAGGGCCAGACTGAAGCTTTCTTT

cdr3_length: 15
d_call: NA
v_call: TRBV5-1
j_call: TRBJ1-4
clone_size: NA
cdr3_aa: CASSLEAAGGEKLFF
cdr3_nt: TGCGCCAGCAGCTTGGAGGCGGCGGGAGGTGAAAAACTGTTTTTT

cdr3_length: 15
d_call: TRBD1
v_call: TRBV6-5
j_call: TRBJ1-1
clone_size: NA
cdr3_aa: CASRALTTGSTEAFF
cdr3_nt: TGTGCCAGCAGAGCGCTCACGACAGGGAGTACTGAAGCTTTCTTT

cdr3_length: 15
d_call: NA
v_call: TRBV9
j_call: TRBJ2-1
clone_size: NA
cdr3_aa: CASSVAWASYNEQFF
cdr3_nt: TGTGCCAGCAGCGTAGCGTGGGCCTCCTACAATGAGCAGTTCTTC

cdr3_length: 16
d_call: TRBD1
v_call: TRBV5-4
j_call: TRBJ1-2
clone_size: NA
cdr3_aa: CASSRDSLAANYGYTF
cdr3_nt: TGTGCCAGCAGTCGGGACAGTCTAGCCGCCAACTATGGCTACACCTTC

cdr3_length: 15
d_call: TRBD1
v_call: TRBV28
j_call: TRBJ1-2
clone_size: NA
cdr3_aa: CASSAPGGSLGGYTF
cdr3_nt: TGTGCCAGCTCCGCCCCAGGGGGAAGTCTTGGTGGCTACACCTTC

cdr3_length: 13
d_call: NA
v_call: TRBV28
j_call: TRBJ1-2
clone_size: NA
cdr3_aa: CALGGAGNYGYTF
cdr3_nt: TGTGCCCTGGGGGGGGCCGGTAACTATGGCTACACCTTC

cdr3_length: 15
d_call: NA
v_call: TRBV6-5
j_call: TRBJ2-6
clone_size: NA
cdr3_aa: CASSPEGGRANVLTF
cdr3_nt: TGTGCCAGCAGCCCCGAGGGAGGAAGGGCCAACGTCCTGACTTTC

cdr3_length: 11
d_call: NA
v_call: TRBV30
j_call: TRBJ2-7
clone_size: NA
cdr3_aa: CAWSGSNEQYF
cdr3_nt: TGTGCCTGGAGTGGGAGCAACGAGCAGTACTTC

cdr3_length: 14
d_call: NA
v_call: TRBV2
j_call: TRBJ2-1
clone_size: NA
cdr3_aa: CASSKDRAYNEQFF
cdr3_nt: TGTGCCAGCAGTAAAGACCGAGCCTACAATGAGCAGTTCTTC

cdr3_length: 11
d_call: NA
v_call: TRBV6-6
j_call: TRBJ1-5
clone_size: NA
cdr3_aa: CASGRDQPQHF
cdr3_nt: TGTGCCAGCGGCCGGGATCAGCCCCAGCATTTT

cdr3_length: 12
d_call: TRBD1
v_call: TRBV29-1
j_call: TRBJ1-2
clone_size: NA
cdr3_aa: CSVVHRGYGYTF
cdr3_nt: TGCAGCGTTGTACACAGGGGGTATGGCTACACCTTC

cdr3_length: 12
d_call: NA
v_call: TRBV5-6
j_call: TRBJ2-7
clone_size: NA
cdr3_aa: CASSSFSYEQYF
cdr3_nt: TGTGCCAGCAGTTCTTTCTCCTACGAGCAGTACTTC

cdr3_length: 14
d_call: TRBD2
v_call: TRBV6-5
j_call: TRBJ2-7
clone_size: few
cdr3_aa: CASSPTGLSHEQYF
cdr3_nt: TGTGCCAGCAGTCCAACGGGACTATCCCACGAGCAGTACTTC

cdr3_length: 11
d_call: TRBD1
v_call: TRBV6-1
j_call: TRBJ1-2
clone_size: NA
cdr3_aa: CASSDRVKYTF
cdr3_nt: TGTGCCAGCAGCGACAGGGTTAAGTACACCTTC

cdr3_length: 15
d_call: NA
v_call: TRBV10-3
j_call: TRBJ2-6
clone_size: NA
cdr3_aa: CAISKAQGLANVLTF
cdr3_nt: TGTGCCATCAGCAAAGCTCAGGGTTTGGCCAACGTCCTGACTTTC

cdr3_length: 14
d_call: NA
v_call: TRBV28
j_call: TRBJ2-6
clone_size: NA
cdr3_aa: CASKRQSGANVLTF
cdr3_nt: TGTGCCAGCAAGAGGCAGTCCGGGGCCAACGTCCTGACTTTC

cdr3_length: 12
d_call: NA
v_call: TRBV14
j_call: TRBJ2-7
clone_size: NA
cdr3_aa: CASSLTGYEQYF
cdr3_nt: TGTGCCAGCAGCCTGACAGGCTACGAGCAGTACTTC

cdr3_length: 16
d_call: NA
v_call: TRBV18
j_call: TRBJ2-1
clone_size: NA
cdr3_aa: CASSPPLGGSYNEQFF
cdr3_nt: TGTGCCAGCTCACCACCGCTCGGAGGCTCCTACAATGAGCAGTTCTTC

cdr3_length: 16
d_call: TRBD1
v_call: TRBV4-1
j_call: TRBJ1-1
clone_size: once
cdr3_aa: CASSQPRQGVNTEAFF
cdr3_nt: TGCGCCAGCAGCCAACCAAGACAGGGGGTAAACACTGAAGCTTTCTTT

cdr3_length: 13
d_call: NA
v_call: TRBV27
j_call: TRBJ1-2
clone_size: NA
cdr3_aa: CASSLGRNYGYTF
cdr3_nt: TGTGCCAGCAGTTTGGGCCGTAACTATGGCTACACCTTC

cdr3_length: 15
d_call: NA
v_call: TRBV27
j_call: TRBJ1-3
clone_size: NA
cdr3_aa: CASSRDSNSGNTIYF
cdr3_nt: TGTGCCAGCAGTAGAGACAGTAACTCTGGAAACACCATATATTTT